This T cell receptor (beta chain) was sequenced for a study of shared clonotypes between healthy human individuals. Study-wide background: There were three CD4 naive, three CD4 memory, two CD8 naive and one CD8 memory plates per donor.

Donors were healthy HIV-negative adults without recently reported acute infections or vaccinations. Concerning this clone itself: Other DNA sequences in the sample encode the same CDR3.

Several immunoSEQ plates received, in even portions, the genomic DNA of each subset. Sorted subsets were amplified in replicate PCRs using 200 ng DNA, approximately 30,000 T cell genomes. The data were produced by immunoSEQ multiplex PCR, yet TCRdb's version contains in-frame clones alone and is incomplete. The sample contains millions of clones, 90% to 95% of which appear only once. The CDR3 runs to 13 residues. Trimming removed 1 base from V and 1 base from J, with 5 bases in between. From germline, CDR1 is SGHKS and CDR2 YYEKEE (reference sequence). The gene calls are TRBV5-5 and TRBJ1-1; D might be TRBD1 (5 bases). This TCR was sampled from a man aged 18 to 35 in good health. Sequenced input: naive CD4+ T cells sorted from blood. Documented subset: CD45RA+ positively selected. CDR3 nucleotides: TGTGCCAGCAGCTTGCAGGGGAACACTGAAGCTTTCTTT. Its translation is CASSLQGNTEAFF.